This is a list of T cell receptor beta chains from one sample in a study of control samples from healthy donors and cancer patients. Sequencing was performed with immunoSEQ multiplex PCR; in TCRdb, only in-frame clones are kept and a portion is missing. Here the sample spans 100,000 to 150,000 clones, approximately 92% being singletons. The source material was PBMCs. Receptors were obtained from an elderly man with head and neck cancer. Each CDR3 is given with its conserved first and last residue. A D gene is named only where the DNA matches it firmly. Not every row has a clone size; where given, it reads once, few, many or a size class.

j_call d_call clone_size v_call cdr3_nt cdr3_aa
TRBJ2-2 TRBD2 - TRBV5-5 TGTGCCAGCAGCTTGCCAGCGGGGTTAACCGGGGAGCTGTTTTTT CASSLPAGLTGELFF
TRBJ2-3 TRBD2 once TRBV5-1 TGCGCCAGCAGCTTGGGTCCTTTAGCGGGGGACACAGATACGCAGTATTTT CASSLGPLAGDTDTQYF
TRBJ1-2 - - TRBV5-4 TGTGCCAGCAGCTTAGAAGGTAGGATTGGCTACACCTTC CASSLEGRIGYTF
TRBJ2-1 - - TRBV6-5 TGTGCCAGCAGTTACGGCGGGGAGCAGTTCTTC CASSYGGEQFF
TRBJ2-5 - - TRBV4-3 TGCGCCAGCAGCCCAGGGTGGGATCAAGAGACCCAGTACTTC CASSPGWDQETQYF
TRBJ2-3 TRBD2 - TRBV9 TGTGCCAGCAGCGTACGGGAGGGCCACACAGATACGCAGTATTTT CASSVREGHTDTQYF
TRBJ2-1 - - TRBV21-1 TGTGCCAGCAGCAAAGAGCTAGCGGGAGGTAGATCCAATGAGCAGTTCTTC CASSKELAGGRSNEQFF
TRBJ1-1 TRBD1 few TRBV19 TGTGCCAGTAGTTTGGGACAGGCTGTCGGTGAAGCTTTCTTT CASSLGQAVGEAFF
TRBJ2-7 - - TRBV19 TGTGCCAGTAGTACCGCCATATCCTACGAGCAGTACTTC CASSTAISYEQYF
TRBJ2-5 TRBD1 - TRBV7-6 TGTGCCAGCAGCTTAGATCAGGGGGCGAGGGAGACCCAGTACTTC CASSLDQGARETQYF
TRBJ1-2 TRBD1 - TRBV11-2 TGTGCCAGCAGCCCGGGACAGGGATATGGCTACACCTTC CASSPGQGYGYTF
TRBJ1-2 - - TRBV5-6 TGTGCCAGCAGCTTTCCTGGGGCCTATGGCTACACCTTC CASSFPGAYGYTF
TRBJ2-7 TRBD1 - TRBV19 TGTGCCAGTAGTCCGAAAAACAGGGGGCGTAGCGAGCGGTACTTC CASSPKNRGRSERYF
TRBJ2-5 - - TRBV6-6 TGTGCCAGCAGTCTTCGCGAGACCCAGTACTTC CASSLRETQYF
TRBJ2-3 - - TRBV6-6 TGTGCCAGCAGATCCTCGACACCAGATACGCAGTATTTT CASRSSTPDTQYF
TRBJ2-2 TRBD2 - TRBV29-1 TGCAGCGTTGACGCTAGCGGGAGTACGGGGGAGCTGTTTTTT CSVDASGSTGELFF
TRBJ1-1 - - TRBV10-2 TGCGCCAGCAGTGAGAGTGTGGGCGCGACTGAAGCTTTCTTT CASSESVGATEAFF
TRBJ1-6 - once TRBV27 TGTGCCAGCAGCCTAACCCAGGGTAGGATTTCACCCCTCCACTTT CASSLTQGRISPLHF
TRBJ1-4 TRBD1 - TRBV6-5 TGTGCCAGCAGCCTAACGGACAGGGAGAATGAAAAACTGTTTTTT CASSLTDRENEKLFF
TRBJ2-5 TRBD1 - TRBV6-4 TGTGCCAGCAGAGCTGGACAGGGACGGGAAGAGACCCAGTACTTC CASRAGQGREETQYF
TRBJ1-2 TRBD1 - TRBV19 TGTGCCAGTAGCATAACACAGGGGATTGGTGGCTACACCTTC CASSITQGIGGYTF
TRBJ1-5 - - TRBV4-1 TGCGCCAGCAGCCAAGATTCGTATCAGCCCGAGCATTTT CASSQDSYQPEHF
TRBJ2-1 TRBD1 - TRBV6-5 TGTGCCAGCCGGGACAGGGGGCAAAATGAGCAGTTCTTC CASRDRGQNEQFF
TRBJ2-5 TRBD2 - TRBV5-1 TGCGCCAGCAGCTTGGCCGGGACTAGCGAGGAGACCCAGTACTTC CASSLAGTSEETQYF
TRBJ2-7 - - TRBV5-6 TGTGCCAGCCTGGGGAACTACGAGCAGTACTTC CASLGNYEQYF
TRBJ1-2 - - TRBV3-1/TRBV3-2 TGTGCCAGCAGCCCAGGCTGGCCTAACTATGGCTACACCTTC CASSPGWPNYGYTF
TRBJ2-1 TRBD2 - TRBV6-2/TRBV6-3 TGTGCCAGCAGTTTGGGGACTAGCGCCTACAATGAGCAGTTCTTC CASSLGTSAYNEQFF
TRBJ2-2 - - TRBV3-1/TRBV3-2 TGTGCCAGCAGCCTTTCCAGGGGCGCGAACACCGGGGAGCTGTTTTTT CASSLSRGANTGELFF
TRBJ2-1 - - TRBV6-5 TGTGCCAGCAGTTACGAGGAAGGGGCCTTCTACAATGAGCAGTTCTTC CASSYEEGAFYNEQFF
TRBJ2-5 - - TRBV5-1 TGCGCCAGCAGGAGAGAGGGGCGACGAGAGACCCAGTACTTC CASRREGRRETQYF
TRBJ2-1 - once TRBV5-6 TGTGCCAGCGGACGCGAGGGAGTTACCTACAATGAGCAGTTCTTC CASGREGVTYNEQFF
TRBJ2-7 - once TRBV7-9 TGTGCCAGCAGCTCGGACTACGAGCAGTACTTC CASSSDYEQYF
TRBJ2-7 - - TRBV5-4 TGTGCCAGCAGCGGTGGAAACAGGGAAGAGCAGTACTTC CASSGGNREEQYF
TRBJ1-5 - - TRBV6-2/TRBV6-3 TGTGCCAGCAGTTACTCGGCGGTTGAGAGCAATCAGCCCCAGCATTTT CASSYSAVESNQPQHF
TRBJ1-1 TRBD1 - TRBV5-4 TGTGCCAGCGGACAGGGACAGAACACTGAAGCTTTCTTT CASGQGQNTEAFF
TRBJ2-7 - - TRBV7-2 TGTGCCAGCAGCTTTTGGGGGAAGTACGAGCAGTACTTC CASSFWGKYEQYF
TRBJ2-1 TRBD2 - TRBV11-3 TGTGCCAGCAGCCGATCGCCGGGAGGAACCTACAATGAGCAGTTCTTC CASSRSPGGTYNEQFF